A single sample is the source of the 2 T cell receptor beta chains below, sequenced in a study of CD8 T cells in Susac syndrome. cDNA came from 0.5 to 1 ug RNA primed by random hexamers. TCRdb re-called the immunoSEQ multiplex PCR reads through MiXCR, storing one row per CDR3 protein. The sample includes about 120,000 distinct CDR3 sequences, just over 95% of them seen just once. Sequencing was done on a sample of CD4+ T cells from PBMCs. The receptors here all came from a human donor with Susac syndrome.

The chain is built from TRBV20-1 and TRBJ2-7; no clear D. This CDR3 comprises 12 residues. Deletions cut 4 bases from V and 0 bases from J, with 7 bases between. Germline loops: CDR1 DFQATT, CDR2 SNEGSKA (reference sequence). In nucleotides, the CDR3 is TGCAGTGCTACTATGAACTCCTACGAGCAGTACTTC. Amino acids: CSATMNSYEQYF.

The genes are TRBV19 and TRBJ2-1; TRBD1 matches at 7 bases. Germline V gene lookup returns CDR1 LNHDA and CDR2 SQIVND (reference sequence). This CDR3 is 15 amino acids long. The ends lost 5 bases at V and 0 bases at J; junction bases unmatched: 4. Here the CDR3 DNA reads TGTGCCAGTAGTCCGGACAGGAGCTCCTACAATGAGCAGTTCTTC. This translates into CASSPDRSSYNEQFF.